The 32 T cell receptor beta chains presented below share a single source sample, sequenced in a study of sequential checkpoint blockade in melanoma. Repertoires were generated with immunoSEQ multiplex PCR, while TCRdb's copy carries only in-frame clones and drops some. This table has 10,000 to 11,000 clones, approximately 80% appearing once. Stated treatment: randomized to nivolumab then ipilimumab (arm A) or the reverse (arm B). The sequences come from CD8+ T cells sorted from blood (inferred from file names), collected from a patient given nivolumab and ipilimumab in sequence. The source is a human donor with melanoma.

This chain connects TRBV28 to TRBJ1-5, with 7 nucleotides matching TRBD1. Trimming at V came to 4 bases and at J to 3 bases, leaving 3 bases not matched to a gene. CDR1 and CDR2 from the germline V gene are MDHEN and SYDVKM. The CDR3 is made up of 14 amino acids. CDR3 coding DNA: TGTGCCAGCAGTTCGGACAGGTTCAATCAGCCCCAGCATTTT. Its protein is CASSSDRFNQPQHF.

This clone has only a few counts. The chain employs TRBV7-2 and TRBJ2-7, with a tentative D call TRBD2 (5 bases). Trimming cost V 7 bases and J 7 bases, with 17 bases left between them. The CDR3 is 13 amino acids. From germline, CDR1 is SGHTA and CDR2 FQGNSA. CDR3 loop: CASIVLGFWEQYF. CDR3 bases: TGTGCCAGCATCGTACTAGGATTTTGGGAGCAGTACTTC. Full variable domain (outside the CDR3, taken from reference TRBV7-2 and TRBJ2-7): GAGVSQSPSNKVTEKGKDVELRCDPISGHTALYWYRQSLGQGLEFLIYFQGNSAPDKSGLPSDRFSAERTGGSVSTLTIQRTQQEDSAVYLCASIVLGFWEQYFGPGTRLTVT.

This clone was detected a few times. V and J are TRBV29-1 and TRBJ1-1; D gene ambiguous. The CDR3 has 10 residues. CDR1 and CDR2 from the germline V gene are SQVTM and ANQGSEA. The V end was cut by 6 bases, the J end by 3 bases, with 5 bases between. DNA of the CDR3: TGCAGCGTCGAGTACACTGAAGCTTTCTTT. It translates to CSVEYTEAFF.

V gene TRBV27 combines with J gene TRBJ2-7, with D possibly TRBD2 on 5 matching bases. This CDR3 has 11 residues. Trimming took 7 bases from V and 6 from J, leaving 10 bases between them. The germline V gene encodes CDR1 MNHEY and CDR2 SMNVEV (reference sequence). Written as DNA, the CDR3 is TGTGCCAGCACCGACGGGGTCGAGCAGTACTTC. It translates to CASTDGVEQYF.

This chain uses TRBV4-3 with TRBJ1-1; D is unclear. V lost 4 bases and J lost 0, with 12 bases in between. The length of the CDR3 is 15 residues. Germline CDR1 and CDR2: LGHNA and YSLEER. The CDR3 region has the DNA TGCGCCAGCAGCCGAACGTGGCAGGTGAACACTGAAGCTTTCTTT. Translated: CASSRTWQVNTEAFF.

The V and J genes are TRBV27 and TRBJ1-2; 12 bases are shared with TRBD1. This CDR3 region has 14 residues. Trimming at V came to 5 bases and at J to 8 bases, leaving 6 bases not matched to a gene. The germline V gene encodes CDR1 MNHEY and CDR2 SMNVEV (reference sequence). CDR3 nucleotide sequence: TGTGCCAGCAGTACCGGGACAGGGGGCGCCGGCTACACCTTC. It translates to CASSTGTGGAGYTF.

This chain links TRBV27 with TRBJ1-2; 8 bases line up with TRBD1. CDR3 length: 17 amino acids. CDR1 is MNHEY, CDR2 SMNVEV, per germline (reference sequence). Trimming cost V 5 bases and J 0 bases; bases outside gene matches: 11. The CDR3 nucleotides are TGTGCCAGCAGTCCTAGCCCCGGGACAGGATCTAACTATGGCTACACCTTC. It is translated as CASSPSPGTGSNYGYTF.

V is TRBV7-2 and J is TRBJ1-6; 9 bases are a match to TRBD1. Germline V gives CDR1 SGHTA, CDR2 FQGNSA. Unmatched junction bases numbered 9, after V lost 5 bases and J lost 7 bases. The CDR3 length is 16 residues. The CDR3 here is CASSTRDRDRNSPLHF. The CDR3 region has the DNA TGTGCCAGCAGCACCCGGGACAGGGACCGCAATTCACCCCTCCACTTT.

This clone has more than one count but fewer than ten. The rearrangement joins TRBV4-1 to TRBJ1-1; 7 bases line up with TRBD1. Unmatched junction bases numbered 9, after V lost 2 bases and J lost 0 bases. CDR1 is MGHRA, CDR2 YSYEKL, per germline. The CDR3 contains 17 residues. CDR3 in DNA: TGCGCCAGCAGCCAAACTCCGACAGGGTCCATGAACACTGAAGCTTTCTTT. It codes for CASSQTPTGSMNTEAFF.

Only one count was recorded for this clone. The chain combines TRBV9 with TRBJ2-7; 7 nucleotides align to TRBD1. Germline-derived CDR1 and CDR2 are SGDLS and YYNGEE. This CDR3 comprises 15 residues. V lost 4 bases, J lost 5 bases, and 12 bases stayed unmatched. CDR3: CASSLFATGKNEQYF. CDR3 nucleotide sequence: TGTGCCAGCAGCCTCTTCGCGACAGGGAAGAACGAGCAGTACTTC.

The chain recombines TRBV10-3 with TRBJ1-2; TRBD1 aligns across 9 bases. Trimming removed 8 bases from V and 0 bases from J; junction bases left unmatched: 4. Germline V gene lookup returns CDR1 ENHRY and CDR2 SYGVKD. The CDR3 has 14 residues. The CDR3 DNA sequence: TGTGCCATCCGGGACAGGGAGTCTAACTATGGCTACACCTTC. It codes for CAIRDRESNYGYTF.

The V and J genes are TRBV10-3 and TRBJ1-2; 9 bases map to TRBD1. V was clipped by 0 bases and J by 6 bases; unmatched bases: 5. The CDR3 runs 15 residues. Germline V gene lookup returns CDR1 ENHRY and CDR2 SYGVKD. The CDR3 DNA sequence: TGTGCCATCAGTGAGTCGAGGGGGACAGGGAATGGCTACACCTTC. Residues: CAISESRGTGNGYTF.

This sequence joins TRBV5-8 and TRBJ1-2, with D possibly matching TRBD1 (6 bases). Trimming removed 2 bases from V and 4 bases from J, with 15 bases in between. Germline V gene sequence: CDR1 SGHTS, CDR2 YDEGEE. The length of the CDR3 is 15 residues. CDR3 sequence reads: CASSFRTEVFYGYTF. In DNA form, the CDR3 reads TGTGCCAGCAGCTTCCGGACAGAGGTTTTCTATGGCTACACCTTC.

The V gene is TRBV4-3, the J gene TRBJ2-7, with D tentatively TRBD1 (6 bases). Trimming took 0 bases from V and 4 from J, leaving 13 bases between them. CDR3 length equals 15 residues. Germline V gives CDR1 LGHNA, CDR2 YSLEER. The CDR3: CASSQDLGAGYEQYF. CDR3 DNA sequence: TGCGCCAGCAGCCAAGATTTGGGGGCAGGGTACGAGCAGTACTTC.

The chain recombines TRBV13 with TRBJ1-5, with TRBD1 matching 8 bases. Germline V lookup: CDR1 PRHDT, CDR2 FYEKMQ (reference sequence). This CDR3 is 15 amino acids long. V lost 0 bases and J lost 4; bases outside the gene matches: 2. In DNA, the CDR3 is TGTGCCAGCAGCTTAGGCGGGACAGGAAATCAGCCCCAGCATTTT. Its protein is CASSLGGTGNQPQHF.

The J gene is TRBJ2-1, the V gene TRBV5-6, with 7 bases fitting TRBD2. V lost 4 bases, J lost 1 base, and 17 bases stayed unmatched. This CDR3 region has 19 residues. CDR1 and CDR2 (germline): SGHDT, YYEEEE. CDR3 sequence: CASSRGPRQGGPSYNEQFF. Here the CDR3 DNA reads TGTGCCAGCAGCCGAGGTCCCAGGCAGGGAGGGCCGTCCTACAATGAGCAGTTCTTC.

This clone was detected only once. The rearrangement joins TRBV19 to TRBJ2-1; 8 nucleotides agree with TRBD2. The length of the CDR3 is 17 residues. J lost 9 bases, V lost 0 bases, and 13 bases had no gene match. Looked up from germline, CDR1 is LNHDA and CDR2 is SQIVND (reference sequence). CDR3 protein: CASSIDLTGGALIEQFF. The CDR3 nucleotides read TGTGCCAGTAGTATAGATCTTACGGGGGGGGCCCTAATTGAGCAGTTCTTC.

A few counts support this clone. The genes are TRBV4-2 and TRBJ2-7, with a tentative D call TRBD2 (6 bases). CDR1 and CDR2 from the germline V gene are LGHNA and YNFKEQ. Trimming shortened V by 2 bases and J by 2 bases, and 13 bases separated the two germline ends. The CDR3 contains 15 residues. In DNA form, the CDR3 reads TGTGCCAGCAGCCAAATTGCGGGGAGTACCTACGAGCAGTACTTC. Residues: CASSQIAGSTYEQYF.

The chain combines TRBV19 with TRBJ1-1; D remains unclear. The CDR3 is made up of 13 amino acids. Trimming cost V 7 bases and J 5 bases, with 14 bases left between them. Germline V gives CDR1 LNHDA, CDR2 SQIVND (reference sequence). As DNA, the CDR3 is TGTGCCAGTACCACCCGAGGTTTAACTGAAGCTTTCTTT. Translated: CASTTRGLTEAFF.

This sequence joins TRBV19 and TRBJ2-7; 8 bases map to TRBD2. In germline, CDR1 is LNHDA, CDR2 SQIVND (reference sequence). With 5 bases clipped from V and 1 base from J, the junction kept 10 bases outside the gene matches. The CDR3 length is 16 residues. As DNA, the CDR3 is TGTGCCAGTAGTTCCGCGACTAGCGTCTTATCCTACGAGCAGTACTTC. Translation gives CASSSATSVLSYEQYF.

This chain joins TRBV7-8 and TRBJ1-5, with D tentatively TRBD1 (6 bases). Germline CDR1 and CDR2: SGHVS and FQNEAQ. Trimming removed 5 bases at V and 3 bases at J, with 20 bases between. The CDR3 loop spans 17 amino acids. The CDR3 here is CASSRGSLGAPNQPQHF. CDR3 nucleotides: TGTGCCAGCAGCCGTGGTTCGTTGGGGGCGCCCAATCAGCCCCAGCATTTT.

The chain uses TRBV4-1 and TRBJ1-1; D may be TRBD1 (6 bases). With 0 bases removed from V and 6 bases from J, the gap between germline ends came to 14 bases. Germline lookup yields CDR1 MGHRA and CDR2 YSYEKL. There are 15 residues in the CDR3. The CDR3 nucleotides are TGCGCCAGCAGCCAAGAGGGGGCAGGGGCAGCTGAAGCTTTCTTT. This sequence encodes CASSQEGAGAAEAFF.

A single count supports this clone. This chain uses TRBV27 with TRBJ2-7; possible D gene TRBD1, 5 bases. Germline V gene sequence: CDR1 MNHEY, CDR2 SMNVEV (reference sequence). With 1 base removed from V and 12 bases from J, the gap between germline ends came to 22 bases. This CDR3 is 15 amino acids long. The CDR3 loop reads CASSLLSDRTDSMYF. The CDR3, as DNA: TGTGCCAGCAGTTTATTGAGCGACAGAACCGATAGTATGTACTTC.

The V call is TRBV13, the J call TRBJ1-2; D not resolved. Germline-derived CDR1 and CDR2 are PRHDT and FYEKMQ (reference sequence). The CDR3 is 15 residues long. V was cut by 2 bases and J by 2 bases, with 12 bases left in between. The CDR3 sequence is CASSLQWANNYGYTF. The DNA for the CDR3 is TGTGCCAGCAGCTTACAATGGGCTAACAACTATGGCTACACCTTC.

This clone has more than one count but fewer than ten. CDR3 sequence: CASSPDRGDPYEQYF. The CDR3, as DNA: TGTGCCAGCAGCCCCGACAGGGGGGACCCCTACGAGCAGTACTTC. V usage is TRBV7-9 and J usage is TRBJ2-7; 9 nucleotides agree with TRBD1. The CDR3 is 15 residues long. The V segment lost 5 bases and the J segment 2 bases; nucleotides outside the gene matches: 7. The germline V gene has CDR1 SEHNR and CDR2 FQNEAQ (reference sequence).

V usage is TRBV18 and J usage is TRBJ2-7, with TRBD2 identical over 13 bases. With V trimmed by 3 bases and J by 2 bases, 1 base remained unmatched. Germline loops: CDR1 KGHSH, CDR2 LQKENI. The CDR3 is 15 residues long. CDR3 DNA sequence: TGTGCCAGCTCACCGGGGACTAGCGGGGCCTACGAGCAGTACTTC. Its protein product is CASSPGTSGAYEQYF.

This chain joins TRBV4-3 and TRBJ1-1; D perhaps matches TRBD1 (6 bases). The germline gives CDR1 LGHNA, CDR2 YSLEER. V was trimmed by 3 bases and J by 1 base, leaving 15 bases between them. The CDR3 has 16 residues. The CDR3 is CASSHLPGTPNTEAFF. The CDR3 DNA is TGCGCCAGCAGCCACCTCCCCGGGACACCGAACACTGAAGCTTTCTTT.

There are a few counts of this clone. The chain carries TRBV6-6 and TRBJ1-2; D is possibly TRBD1 (5 bases). V gave up 7 bases and J gave up 2 bases, with 11 bases separating them. The length of the CDR3 is 13 residues. Germline CDR1 reads MNHNY; CDR2 reads SVGAGI (reference sequence). CDR3 nucleotide sequence: TGTGCCAGCATCGTGGGGCAGAACTATGGCTACACCTTC. Translation gives CASIVGQNYGYTF.

This sequence joins TRBV2 and TRBJ1-1; D is uncertain. The CDR3 spans 11 residues. V lost 8 bases, J lost 11 bases, and 15 bases lay in between. Germline CDR1 reads SNHLY; CDR2 reads FYNNEI. The CDR3 nucleotides read TGTGCCAGCCTCACGCGGGGAACCGCTTTCTTT. Protein sequence: CASLTRGTAFF. The full variable domain, with the rest looked up from reference TRBV2 and TRBJ1-1, is EPEVTQTPSHQVTQMGQEVILRCVPISNHLYFYWYRQILGQKVEFLVSFYNNEISEKSEIFDDQFSVERPDGSNFTLKIRSTKLEDSAMYFCASLTRGTAFFGQGTRLTVV.

The CDR3 protein is CASSFPAGTGKAGYTF. As DNA, the CDR3 is TGTGCCAGCAGCTTCCCAGCTGGGACAGGGAAAGCTGGCTACACCTTC. The rearrangement links TRBV7-9 to TRBJ1-2; 9 bases align to TRBD1. The V and J ends lost 3 bases and 7 bases, in that order; junction bases with no gene match: 12. CDR1 and CDR2 (germline): SEHNR, FQNEAQ (reference sequence). The CDR3 has 16 amino acids.

The chain recombines TRBV6-5 with TRBJ2-7; tentative D call: TRBD1 (5 bases). Germline V lookup: CDR1 MNHEY, CDR2 SVGAGI. The CDR3 is 14 residues long. Trimming stripped 2 bases from V and 4 bases from J, with 12 bases between. The CDR3 is CASSYGQGQYEQYF. The CDR3 coding sequence is TGTGCCAGCAGTTACGGGCAGGGTCAGTACGAGCAGTACTTC.

The CDR3 sequence: CASSWRTDYNSPLHF. Here the CDR3 DNA reads TGTGCCAGCAGTTGGAGGACAGACTATAATTCACCCCTCCACTTT. The chain employs TRBV27 and TRBJ1-6, with D possibly matching TRBD1 (6 bases). The V and J ends lost 4 bases and 3 bases respectively, with 10 bases between them. The CDR3 covers 15 residues. CDR1 is MNHEY and CDR2 is SMNVEV in the germline V gene (reference sequence).